One T cell receptor (beta chain) is described in this entry. The target antigen is unknown. This sample stems from a study of a mutant IDH1 vaccine in newly diagnosed glioma. Overall study: Vaccination followed radiotherapy alone by 4-6 weeks, or accompanied temozolomide cycles. Among treated patients, roughly 62% were male and about 38% female, and mean age was about 40 years. Earlier treatment was radiotherapy, temozolomide, or both, with most getting both.

Regarding time point: week 23, last vaccination. Each vaccine dose was 300 ug of mutant IDH1 20-mer peptide, with topical imiquimod. This CDR3 is built from 13 residues. Trimming left V 2 bases short and J 8 bases short, with 12 bases between. Germline-derived CDR1 and CDR2 are LGHNA and YNFKEQ. Broader study findings: Pseudoprogression seemed unlinked to shifts in top peripheral T cell clonotypes.

TCRdb's copy holds only in-frame clones and misses some; the assay was immunoSEQ multiplex PCR. The table includes 40,000 to 50,000 clones, approximately 72% detected once. Sequenced material: PBMCs, taken from a glioma patient whose treatment included an IDH1 peptide vaccine. The J gene is TRBJ1-2, the V gene TRBV4-2; maybe TRBD1 (5 bases). The receptor's source is a man between 50 and 59 years old with glioma. The chain's CDR3 is CASSQLRAEGYTF. Here the CDR3 DNA reads TGTGCCAGCAGCCAACTCAGGGCGGAGGGCTACACCTTC.